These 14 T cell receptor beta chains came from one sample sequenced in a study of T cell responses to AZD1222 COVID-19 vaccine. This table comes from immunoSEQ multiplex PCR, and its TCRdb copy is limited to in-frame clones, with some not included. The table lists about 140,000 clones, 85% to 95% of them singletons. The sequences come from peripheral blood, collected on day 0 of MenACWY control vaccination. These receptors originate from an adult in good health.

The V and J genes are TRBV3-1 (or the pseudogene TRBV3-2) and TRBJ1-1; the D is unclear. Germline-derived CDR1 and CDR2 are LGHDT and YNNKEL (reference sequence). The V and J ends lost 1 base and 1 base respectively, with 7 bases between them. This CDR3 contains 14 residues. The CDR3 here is CASSQGFANTEAFF. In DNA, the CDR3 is TGTGCCAGCAGCCAAGGATTCGCGAACACTGAAGCTTTCTTT.

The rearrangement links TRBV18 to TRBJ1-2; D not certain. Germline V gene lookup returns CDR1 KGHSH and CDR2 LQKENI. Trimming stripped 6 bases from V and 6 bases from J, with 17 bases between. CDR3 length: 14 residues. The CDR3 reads CASSEREGLDGYTF. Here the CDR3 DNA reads TGTGCCAGCTCCGAACGAGAAGGCCTTGATGGCTACACCTTC.

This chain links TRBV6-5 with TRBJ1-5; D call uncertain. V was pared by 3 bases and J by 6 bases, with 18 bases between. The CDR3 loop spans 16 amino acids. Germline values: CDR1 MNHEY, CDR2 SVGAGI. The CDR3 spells CASSYDDIGTRQPQHF. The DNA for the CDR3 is TGTGCCAGCAGTTATGACGACATCGGTACACGTCAGCCCCAGCATTTT.

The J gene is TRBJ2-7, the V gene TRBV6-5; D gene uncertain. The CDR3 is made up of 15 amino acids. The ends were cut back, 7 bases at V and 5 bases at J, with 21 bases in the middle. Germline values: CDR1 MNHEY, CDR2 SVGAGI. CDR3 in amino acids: CASKLAERLLHEQYF. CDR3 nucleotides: TGTGCCAGCAAACTGGCCGAACGGTTACTCCACGAGCAGTACTTC.

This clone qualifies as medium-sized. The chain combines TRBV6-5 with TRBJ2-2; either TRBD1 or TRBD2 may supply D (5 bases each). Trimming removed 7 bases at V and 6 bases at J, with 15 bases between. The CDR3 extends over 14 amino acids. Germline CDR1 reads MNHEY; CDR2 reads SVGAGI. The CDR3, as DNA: TGTGCCAGCATCCGGGACCCAGGCGCCGGGGAGCTGTTTTTT. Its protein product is CASIRDPGAGELFF.

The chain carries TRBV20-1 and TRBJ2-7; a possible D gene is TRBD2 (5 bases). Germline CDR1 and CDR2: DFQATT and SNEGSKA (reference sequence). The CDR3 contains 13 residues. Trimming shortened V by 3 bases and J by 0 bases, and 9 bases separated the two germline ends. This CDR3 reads CSASGGRSYEQYF. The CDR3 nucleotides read TGCAGTGCTAGTGGAGGTCGCTCCTACGAGCAGTACTTC.

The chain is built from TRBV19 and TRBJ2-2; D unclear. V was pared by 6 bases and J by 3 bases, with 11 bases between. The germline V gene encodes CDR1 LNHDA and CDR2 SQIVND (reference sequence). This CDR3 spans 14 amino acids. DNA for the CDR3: TGTGCCAGTAGCCTATACACCGACACCGGGGAGCTGTTTTTT. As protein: CASSLYTDTGELFF.

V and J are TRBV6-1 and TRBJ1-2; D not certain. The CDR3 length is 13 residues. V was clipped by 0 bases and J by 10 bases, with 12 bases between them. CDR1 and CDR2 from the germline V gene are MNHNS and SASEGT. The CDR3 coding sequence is TGTGCCAGCAGTGAAGCGGACCGAGGGTCCTACACCTTC. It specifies CASSEADRGSYTF.

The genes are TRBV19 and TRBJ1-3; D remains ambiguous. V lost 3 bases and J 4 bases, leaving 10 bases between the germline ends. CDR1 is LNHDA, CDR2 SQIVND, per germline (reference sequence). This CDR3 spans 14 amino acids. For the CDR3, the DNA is TGTGCCAGTAGTATGTCGACAATCGGAAACACCATATATTTT. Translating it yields CASSMSTIGNTIYF.

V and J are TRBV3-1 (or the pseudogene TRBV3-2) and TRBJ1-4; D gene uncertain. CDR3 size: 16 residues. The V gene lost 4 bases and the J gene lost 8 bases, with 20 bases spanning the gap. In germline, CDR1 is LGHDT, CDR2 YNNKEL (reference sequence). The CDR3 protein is CASSPSSGSLREKLFF. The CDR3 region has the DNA TGTGCCAGCAGCCCGTCCAGTGGGTCGCTGAGGGAAAAACTGTTTTTT.

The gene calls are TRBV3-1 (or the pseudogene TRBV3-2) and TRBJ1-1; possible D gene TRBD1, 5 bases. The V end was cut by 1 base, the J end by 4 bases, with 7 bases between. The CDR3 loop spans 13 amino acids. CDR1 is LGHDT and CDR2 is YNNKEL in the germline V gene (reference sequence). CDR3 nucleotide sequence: TGTGCCAGCAGCCAAGGGGGCTTCACTGAAGCTTTCTTT. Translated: CASSQGGFTEAFF.

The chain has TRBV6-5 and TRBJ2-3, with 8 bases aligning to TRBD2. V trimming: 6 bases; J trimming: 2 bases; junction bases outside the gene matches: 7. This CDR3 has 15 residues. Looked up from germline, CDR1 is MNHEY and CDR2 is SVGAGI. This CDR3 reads CASSYGGGLTDTQYF. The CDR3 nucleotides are TGTGCCAGCAGCTACGGGGGGGGCCTCACAGATACGCAGTATTTT.

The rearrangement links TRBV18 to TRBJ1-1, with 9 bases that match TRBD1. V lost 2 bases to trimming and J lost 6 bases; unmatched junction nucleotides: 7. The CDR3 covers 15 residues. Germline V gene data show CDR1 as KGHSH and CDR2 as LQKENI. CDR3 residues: CASSPTGQGIAEAFF. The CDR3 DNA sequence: TGTGCCAGCTCACCAACGGGACAGGGTATCGCTGAAGCTTTCTTT. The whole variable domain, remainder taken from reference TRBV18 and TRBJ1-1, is NAGVMQNPRHLVRRRGQEARLRCSPMKGHSHVYWYRQLPEEGLKFMVYLQKENIIDESGMPKERFSAEFPKEGPSILRIQQVVRGDSAAYFCASSPTGQGIAEAFFGQGTRLTVV.

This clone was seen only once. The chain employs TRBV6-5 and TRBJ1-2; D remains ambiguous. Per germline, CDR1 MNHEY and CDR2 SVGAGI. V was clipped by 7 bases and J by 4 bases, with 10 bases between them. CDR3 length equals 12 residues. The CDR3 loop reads CASKQRLYGYTF. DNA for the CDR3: TGTGCCAGCAAACAGCGTCTCTATGGCTACACCTTC.